The present T cell receptor beta chain was sequenced within a study of tumor-infiltrating lymphocytes in primary liver carcinoma. About the research overall: Read depth, roughly 3.5 to 8 million productive TCRbeta reads, did not differ significantly between tissues. Whole-study results and caveats: Between tumor regions, pairs overlapped more than tumor-adjacent and tumor-blood pairs did.

From 400 to 500 ng total RNA, TCR beta cDNA was generated with a primer in the constant region. ARM-PCR, slightly modified, supplied the TCR beta libraries through three nested multiplex PCR rounds. One entry per CDR3 protein, called by TCRdb with MiXCR from the multiplex PCR reads. This table holds 250,000 to 350,000 distinct CDR3 sequences, around three fifths found once. Only a few counts were recorded for this clonotype. Its specificity is unknown. Both blood RNA, taken from unsorted whole blood, and germline DNA were extracted. The sequence was collected from a woman under 40 with primary liver carcinoma and hepatitis B virus infection. The sample was peripheral blood.

The CDR3 region has the DNA TGTGCCAGCAGTTCTGGGGCAGATACGCAGTATTTT. The encoded protein is CASSSGADTQYF. V is TRBV28 and J is TRBJ2-3; no clear D. The germline V and J ends were trimmed by 4 bases and 4 bases, with 6 bases remaining between them. The CDR3 has 12 residues. The germline V gene has CDR1 MDHEN and CDR2 SYDVKM.